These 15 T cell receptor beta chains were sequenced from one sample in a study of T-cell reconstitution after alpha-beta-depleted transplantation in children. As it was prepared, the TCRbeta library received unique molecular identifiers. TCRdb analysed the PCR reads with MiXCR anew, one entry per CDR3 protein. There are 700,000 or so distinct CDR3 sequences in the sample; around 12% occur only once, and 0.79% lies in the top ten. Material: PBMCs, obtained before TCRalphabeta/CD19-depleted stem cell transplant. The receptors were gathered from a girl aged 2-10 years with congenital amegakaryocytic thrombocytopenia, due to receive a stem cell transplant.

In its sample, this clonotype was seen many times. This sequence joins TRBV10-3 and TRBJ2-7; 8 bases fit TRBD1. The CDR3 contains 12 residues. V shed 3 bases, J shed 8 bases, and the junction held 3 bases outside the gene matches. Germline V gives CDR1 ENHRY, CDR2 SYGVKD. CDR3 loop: CAISEGQGKQYF. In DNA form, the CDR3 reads TGTGCCATCAGTGAAGGACAGGGCAAGCAGTACTTC.

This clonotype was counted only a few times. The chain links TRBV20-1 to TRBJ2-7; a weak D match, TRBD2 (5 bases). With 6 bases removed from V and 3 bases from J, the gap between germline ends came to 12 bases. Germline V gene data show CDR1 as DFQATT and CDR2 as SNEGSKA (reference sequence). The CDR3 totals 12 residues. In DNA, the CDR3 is TGCAGTGCAAGGAGGACCTTCTACGAGCAGTACTTC. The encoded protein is CSARRTFYEQYF.

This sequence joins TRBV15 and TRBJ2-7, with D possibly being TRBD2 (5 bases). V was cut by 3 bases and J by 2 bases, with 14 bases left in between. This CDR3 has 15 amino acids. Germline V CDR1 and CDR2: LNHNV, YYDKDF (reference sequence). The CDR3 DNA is TGTGCCACCAGCAGGCTGACTATCCCAACCTACGAGCAGTACTTC. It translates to CATSRLTIPTYEQYF. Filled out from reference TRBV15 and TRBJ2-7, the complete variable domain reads DAMVIQNPRYQVTQFGKPVTLSCSQTLNHNVMYWYQQKSSQAPKLLFHYYDKDFNNEADTPDNFQSRRPNTSFCFLDIRSPGLGDTAMYLCATSRLTIPTYEQYFGPGTRLTVT.

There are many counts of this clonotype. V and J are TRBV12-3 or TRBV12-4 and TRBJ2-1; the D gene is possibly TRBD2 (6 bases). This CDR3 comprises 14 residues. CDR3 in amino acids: CATGRRAVYNEQFF. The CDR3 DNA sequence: TGTGCTACGGGCCGGAGGGCCGTTTACAATGAGCAGTTCTTC.

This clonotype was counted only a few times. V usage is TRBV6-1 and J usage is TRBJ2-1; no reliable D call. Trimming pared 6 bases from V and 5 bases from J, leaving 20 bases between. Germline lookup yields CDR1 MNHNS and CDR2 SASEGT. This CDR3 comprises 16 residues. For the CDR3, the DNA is TGTGCCAGCAGCGAACAGCTAGGTATGTCGAACAATGAGCAGTTCTTC. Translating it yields CASSEQLGMSNNEQFF.

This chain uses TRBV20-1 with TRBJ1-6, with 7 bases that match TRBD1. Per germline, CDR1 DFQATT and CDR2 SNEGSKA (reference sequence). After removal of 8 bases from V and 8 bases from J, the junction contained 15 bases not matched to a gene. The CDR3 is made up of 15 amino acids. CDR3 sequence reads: CSSRQPGQKDSPLHF. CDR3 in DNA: TGCAGTAGTCGTCAACCGGGACAGAAGGATTCACCCCTCCACTTT.

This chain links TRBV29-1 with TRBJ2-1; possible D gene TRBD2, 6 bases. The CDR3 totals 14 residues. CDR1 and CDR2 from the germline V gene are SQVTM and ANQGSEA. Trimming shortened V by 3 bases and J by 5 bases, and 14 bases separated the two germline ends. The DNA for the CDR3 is TGCAGCGTTGAGCGCGGGGACCCAAACAATGAGCAGTTCTTC. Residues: CSVERGDPNNEQFF.

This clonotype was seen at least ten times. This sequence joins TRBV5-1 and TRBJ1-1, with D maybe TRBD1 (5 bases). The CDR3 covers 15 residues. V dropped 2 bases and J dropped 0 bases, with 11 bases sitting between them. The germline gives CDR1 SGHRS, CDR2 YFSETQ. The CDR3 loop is CASSFVGGMNTEAFF. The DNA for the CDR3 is TGCGCCAGCAGCTTCGTCGGGGGAATGAACACTGAAGCTTTCTTT.

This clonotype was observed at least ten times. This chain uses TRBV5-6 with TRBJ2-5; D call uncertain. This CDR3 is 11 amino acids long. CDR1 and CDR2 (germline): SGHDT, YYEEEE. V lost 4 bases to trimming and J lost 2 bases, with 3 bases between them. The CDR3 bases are TGTGCCAGCAGCGAACAAGAGACCCAGTACTTC. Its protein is CASSEQETQYF.

CDR3 sequence: CASSVVLAGGAEQFF. The DNA of the CDR3 is TGTGCCAGCAGCGTAGTCTTAGCGGGAGGGGCTGAGCAGTTCTTC. The V call is TRBV9, the J call TRBJ2-1; 11 positions match TRBD2. Germline V gene lookup returns CDR1 SGDLS and CDR2 YYNGEE. This CDR3 region has 15 residues. V lost 0 bases, J lost 9 bases, and 5 bases stayed unmatched.

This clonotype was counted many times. CDR3 nucleotides: TGTGCCAGCAGCTCCGGGACTAGCGAATTCTACGAGCAGTACTTC. Protein sequence: CASSSGTSEFYEQYF. The rearrangement links TRBV7-8 to TRBJ2-7; 10 bases agree with TRBD2. This CDR3 contains 15 residues. With 4 bases clipped from V and 3 bases from J, the junction kept 6 bases outside the gene matches. The germline CDR1 and CDR2 sequences are SGHVS and FQNEAQ.

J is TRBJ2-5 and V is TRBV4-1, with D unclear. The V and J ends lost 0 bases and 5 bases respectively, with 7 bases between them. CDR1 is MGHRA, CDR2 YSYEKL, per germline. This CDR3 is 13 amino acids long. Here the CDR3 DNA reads TGCGCCAGCAGCCAAGAGGCTCCGGAGACCCAGTACTTC. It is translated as CASSQEAPETQYF.

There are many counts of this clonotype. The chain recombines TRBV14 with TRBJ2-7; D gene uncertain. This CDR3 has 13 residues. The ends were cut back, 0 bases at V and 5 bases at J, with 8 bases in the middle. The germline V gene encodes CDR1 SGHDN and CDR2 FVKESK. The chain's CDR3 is CASSQELAHEQYF. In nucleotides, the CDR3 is TGTGCCAGCAGCCAAGAACTCGCCCACGAGCAGTACTTC.

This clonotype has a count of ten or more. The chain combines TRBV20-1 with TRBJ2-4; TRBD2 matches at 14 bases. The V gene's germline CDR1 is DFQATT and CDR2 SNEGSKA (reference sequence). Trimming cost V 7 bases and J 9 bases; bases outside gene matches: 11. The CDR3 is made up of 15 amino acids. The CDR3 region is CSVPGLAGVIGIQYF. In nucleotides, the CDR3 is TGCAGTGTCCCGGGACTAGCGGGAGTGATTGGCATTCAGTACTTC.

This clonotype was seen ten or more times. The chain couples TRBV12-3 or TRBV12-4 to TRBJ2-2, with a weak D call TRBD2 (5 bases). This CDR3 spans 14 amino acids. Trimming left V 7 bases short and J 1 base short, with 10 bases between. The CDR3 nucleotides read TGTGCCAGCACAAGACGGGGGAACACCGGGGAGCTGTTTTTT. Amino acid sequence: CASTRRGNTGELFF.